The rows below give T cell receptor beta chains drawn from one sample of a study of Ad26.COV2.S vaccination and SARS-CoV-2 variants. Here immunoSEQ multiplex PCR was the method, and the copy in TCRdb shows in-frame clones only, minus some. The table lists a few hundred thousand clones, more than 75% of them singletons. The sample consisted of peripheral blood, taken in a trial of Ad26.COV2.S vaccine versus placebo. These receptors came from a person between 18 and 59 years old who received the Ad26.COV2.S COVID-19 vaccine or a placebo. Both conserved end residues are part of each CDR3. The order of the fields is D gene, J gene, V gene, clone size, CDR3 DNA, CDR3 protein. The D gene is left open where the match is weak. Clone size, where shown, is once, few, many, or a class for clones that have expanded.

d_gene: TRBD2
j_gene: TRBJ2-1
v_gene: TRBV5-1
abundance: .
CDR3nt: TGCGCCAGCACCCAAATCAGCGGGATCGCCTCGGATGAGCAGTTCTTC
CDR3aa: CASTQISGIASDEQFF

d_gene: .
j_gene: TRBJ2-3
v_gene: TRBV5-5
abundance: .
CDR3nt: TGTGCCAGCAGCTTGGCCGCCAGGGAGAAGGTAACAGATACGCAGTATTTT
CDR3aa: CASSLAAREKVTDTQYF

d_gene: .
j_gene: TRBJ2-7
v_gene: TRBV6-5
abundance: once
CDR3nt: TGTGCCAGCAGTAGGACCCTCAGACCCTACGAGCAGTACTTC
CDR3aa: CASSRTLRPYEQYF

d_gene: .
j_gene: TRBJ2-1
v_gene: TRBV24-1
abundance: .
CDR3nt: TGTGCCACCAGTGACCGGACGGAAGATGAGCAGTTCTTC
CDR3aa: CATSDRTEDEQFF

d_gene: .
j_gene: TRBJ2-5
v_gene: TRBV11-2
abundance: .
CDR3nt: TGTGCCAGCAGCTTAGGAGGCGCCCAGGGGCGAGAGACCCAGTACTTC
CDR3aa: CASSLGGAQGRETQYF

d_gene: .
j_gene: TRBJ1-6
v_gene: TRBV19
abundance: .
CDR3nt: TGTGCCAGTAAGGGGATCAGTAATTCACCCCTCCACTTT
CDR3aa: CASKGISNSPLHF

d_gene: TRBD1
j_gene: TRBJ2-7
v_gene: TRBV4-1
abundance: .
CDR3nt: TGCGCCAGCAGCCAAGATCCCGGACAGGGTGCCTACGAGCAGTACTTC
CDR3aa: CASSQDPGQGAYEQYF

d_gene: .
j_gene: TRBJ2-2
v_gene: TRBV12-3/TRBV12-4
abundance: .
CDR3nt: TGTGCCAGCAGAAACACCGGGGAGCTGTTTTTT
CDR3aa: CASRNTGELFF

d_gene: .
j_gene: TRBJ1-3
v_gene: TRBV2
abundance: .
CDR3nt: TGTGCCAGCAGTAACCCTCAGGAGACGGGACACACCATATATTTT
CDR3aa: CASSNPQETGHTIYF

d_gene: .
j_gene: TRBJ1-1
v_gene: TRBV19
abundance: .
CDR3nt: TGTGCCAGTAGCCCCATAAACACTGAAGCTTTCTTT
CDR3aa: CASSPINTEAFF

d_gene: .
j_gene: TRBJ1-2
v_gene: TRBV7-6
abundance: .
CDR3nt: TGTGCCAGCAGCCCCGGGGGGGCCTCGCCTAACTATGGCTACACCTTC
CDR3aa: CASSPGGASPNYGYTF

d_gene: .
j_gene: TRBJ1-3
v_gene: TRBV29-1
abundance: .
CDR3nt: TGCAGCGCAGAACACGATGGAAACACCATATATTTT
CDR3aa: CSAEHDGNTIYF

d_gene: .
j_gene: TRBJ2-2
v_gene: TRBV6-5
abundance: .
CDR3nt: TGTGCCAGCAGTTACAGGTCGGCGAACACCGGGGAGCTGTTTTTT
CDR3aa: CASSYRSANTGELFF